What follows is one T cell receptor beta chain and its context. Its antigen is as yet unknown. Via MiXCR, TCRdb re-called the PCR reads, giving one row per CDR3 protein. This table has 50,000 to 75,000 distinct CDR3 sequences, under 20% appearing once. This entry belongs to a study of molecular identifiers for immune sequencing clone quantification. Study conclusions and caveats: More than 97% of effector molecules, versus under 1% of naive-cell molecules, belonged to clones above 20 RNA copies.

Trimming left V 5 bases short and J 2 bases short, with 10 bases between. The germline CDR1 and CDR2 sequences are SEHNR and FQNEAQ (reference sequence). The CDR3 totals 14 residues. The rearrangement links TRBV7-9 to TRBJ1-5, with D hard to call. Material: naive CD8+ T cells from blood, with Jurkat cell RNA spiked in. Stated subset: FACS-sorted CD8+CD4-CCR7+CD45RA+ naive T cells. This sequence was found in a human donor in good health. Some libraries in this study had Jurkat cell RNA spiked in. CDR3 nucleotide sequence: TGTGCCAGCAGCCCAGTTCTTGGCAATCAGCCCCAGCATTTT. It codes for CASSPVLGNQPQHF.